These 30 T cell receptor beta chains were all obtained from the same sample, sequenced in a study of Ad26.COV2.S vaccination and SARS-CoV-2 variants. Some clones are missing from TCRdb's copy, which holds only in-frame ones; the method was immunoSEQ multiplex PCR. The data contain around 300,000 clones, around 90% of them singletons. Regarding treatment: some 19 received Ad26.COV2.S at low or high dose, single or two shots; several received placebo; per-sample allocation not given. Material that was analyzed had been drawn on day 63 after the first vaccine or placebo injection. Sequenced here: peripheral blood, sampled in a trial of Ad26.COV2.S vaccine versus placebo. All receptors derive from a person between 18 and 59 years old who received the Ad26.COV2.S COVID-19 vaccine or a placebo.

As DNA, the CDR3 is TGTGCCACCAGTGATTTTGGGGCAGGGCGGGGCGGAAAACTGTTTTTT. This sequence encodes CATSDFGAGRGGKLFF. The chain uses TRBV24-1 and TRBJ1-4; maybe TRBD1 (5 bases). Germline lookup yields CDR1 KGHDR and CDR2 SFDVKD. This CDR3 region has 16 residues. V was trimmed by 1 base and J by 10 bases, leaving 18 bases between them.

The chain couples TRBV5-1 to TRBJ1-4; possibly TRBD1 for D (6 bases). V gave up 0 bases and J gave up 8 bases, with 11 bases separating them. The CDR3 extends over 14 amino acids. Germline V gives CDR1 SGHRS, CDR2 YFSETQ. This CDR3 is CASSLDRAGEKLFF. CDR3 bases: TGCGCCAGCAGCTTGGACAGGGCGGGCGAAAAACTGTTTTTT. The entire variable domain, with the rest obtained from reference TRBV5-1 and TRBJ1-4, is as follows: KAGVTQTPRYLIKTRGQQVTLSCSPISGHRSVSWYQQTPGQGLQFLFEYFSETQRNKGNFPGRFSGRQFSNSRSEMNVSTLELGDSALYLCASSLDRAGEKLFFGSGTQLSVL.

The gene calls are TRBV5-1 and TRBJ2-1; the match to TRBD1 covers 8 bases. V dropped 4 bases and J dropped 3; count of bases not matched to a gene: 9. The CDR3 is 16 residues long. The germline V gene has CDR1 SGHRS and CDR2 YFSETQ. This chain's CDR3 is CASSPDRVGLYNEQFF. In nucleotides, the CDR3 is TGCGCCAGCAGCCCGGACAGGGTAGGCCTCTACAATGAGCAGTTCTTC. The full variable domain, completed using reference TRBV5-1 and TRBJ2-1, is KAGVTQTPRYLIKTRGQQVTLSCSPISGHRSVSWYQQTPGQGLQFLFEYFSETQRNKGNFPGRFSGRQFSNSRSEMNVSTLELGDSALYLCASSPDRVGLYNEQFFGPGTRLTVL.

This chain connects TRBV5-8 to TRBJ2-7; maybe TRBD2 (6 bases). This CDR3 contains 17 residues. Germline-derived CDR1 and CDR2 are SGHTS and YDEGEE. Trimming shortened V by 3 bases and J by 5 bases, and 24 bases separated the two germline ends. The CDR3 coding sequence is TGTGCCAGCAGCTCAAATAGCGGACACCGCCCAGCCCACGAGCAGTACTTC. Translation gives CASSSNSGHRPAHEQYF.

This sequence joins TRBV3-1 (or the pseudogene TRBV3-2) and TRBJ1-1; 11 bases agree with TRBD1. CDR3 length equals 16 residues. Germline-derived CDR1 and CDR2 are LGHDT and YNNKEL (reference sequence). V was clipped by 1 base and J by 9 bases; unmatched bases: 10. Here the CDR3 reads CASSQVALGQGGKAFF. The CDR3 coding sequence is TGTGCCAGCAGCCAAGTGGCCCTGGGACAGGGGGGTAAAGCTTTCTTT.

Points on this clone: Germline and junction disagree at one end, which may indicate a read error. J is TRBJ2-5 and V is TRBV7-9; 9 bases are a match to TRBD1. Per germline, CDR1 SEHNR and CDR2 FQNEAQ (reference sequence). The CDR3 sequence is 16 residues long. As DNA, the CDR3 is TGTGCCAGCAGCCTAAGGACAGGGGCGGGACAAGGGACCCAGTACTTC. This encodes CASSLRTGAGQGTQYF.

The chain joins TRBV4-2 to TRBJ2-1; maybe TRBD1 (5 bases). The CDR3 runs 16 residues. Germline V gene sequence: CDR1 LGHNA, CDR2 YNFKEQ. Trimming took 0 bases from V and 4 from J, leaving 13 bases between them. The CDR3 DNA follows: TGTGCCAGCAGCCAAGATCAGGGCCTTGTTTACAATGAGCAGTTCTTC. Its translation: CASSQDQGLVYNEQFF.

The chain has TRBV7-8 and TRBJ1-4; D uncertain. V was shortened by 5 bases and J by 6 bases, with 25 bases between the two germline ends. In germline, CDR1 is SGHVS, CDR2 FQNEAQ. This CDR3 region has 18 residues. The CDR3 coding sequence is TGTGCCAGCAGCCAAAGTGGTCTTCAACAAGTATCTCATGAAAAACTGTTTTTT. Protein: CASSQSGLQQVSHEKLFF.

CDR3 bases: TGTGCCAGCAGCTTAGACTATCAGCCCCAGCATTTT. Residues: CASSLDYQPQHF. The chain joins TRBV7-9 to TRBJ1-5; D not certain. CDR1 and CDR2 (germline): SEHNR, FQNEAQ (reference sequence). V was pared by 1 base and J by 5 bases, with 3 bases between. The CDR3 covers 12 residues. The variable domain in full, completed from reference TRBV7-9 and TRBJ1-5, reads DTGVSQNPRHKITKRGQNVTFRCDPISEHNRLYWYRQTLGQGPEFLTYFQNEAQLEKSRLLSDRFSAERPKGSFSTLEIQRTEQGDSAMYLCASSLDYQPQHFGDGTRLSIL.

The chain is built from TRBV29-1 and TRBJ2-7, with D unclear. Germline V gene data show CDR1 as SQVTM and CDR2 as ANQGSEA. Trimming cost V 0 bases and J 3 bases, with 9 bases left between them. CDR3 size: 13 residues. The CDR3 is CSVEDLHGYEQYF. CDR3 nucleotides: TGCAGCGTTGAAGATCTTCACGGCTACGAGCAGTACTTC.

The V gene is TRBV7-9, the J gene TRBJ2-5, with a weak D call TRBD1 (7 bases). V dropped 4 bases and J dropped 5 bases, with 26 bases sitting between them. Per the germline V gene, CDR1 is SEHNR and CDR2 is FQNEAQ (reference sequence). There are 18 residues in the CDR3. CDR3 coding DNA: TGTGCCAGCAGCTCACAGGGCGAAACAGGGGAGGTAGGGGAGACCCAGTACTTC. It codes for CASSSQGETGEVGETQYF.

This chain's CDR3 is CASSPLRGQSSYNEQFF. Here the CDR3 DNA reads TGTGCCAGCAGTCCACTCAGGGGGCAAAGCTCCTACAATGAGCAGTTCTTC. V usage is TRBV6-6 and J usage is TRBJ2-1; TRBD1 aligns across 8 bases. The germline gives CDR1 MNHNY, CDR2 SVGAGI (reference sequence). This CDR3 is 17 amino acids long. After removal of 5 bases from V and 0 bases from J, the junction contained 9 bases not matched to a gene.

The chain is built from TRBV6-5 and TRBJ1-1; D is possibly TRBD1 (5 bases). The CDR3 is 15 residues long. The V gene lost 8 bases and the J gene lost 5 bases, with 21 bases spanning the gap. CDR1 and CDR2 from the germline V gene are MNHEY and SVGAGI. The CDR3 DNA is TGTGCCAGCGAATCAGGGCGGGGAGGGGAAACTGAAGCTTTCTTT. This translates into CASESGRGGETEAFF.

The chain recombines TRBV18 with TRBJ1-1; perhaps TRBD1 as D (6 bases). Germline V gene lookup returns CDR1 KGHSH and CDR2 LQKENI. This CDR3 is built from 14 residues. Trimming removed 2 bases from V and 1 base from J, with 8 bases in between. The CDR3 reads CASSPGQSNTEAFF. The CDR3 nucleotides read TGTGCCAGCTCACCAGGACAGTCGAACACTGAAGCTTTCTTT.

This clone was recorded a few times. This sequence joins TRBV11-2 and TRBJ1-3, with TRBD1 matching 8 bases. The CDR3 spans 15 residues. Germline-derived CDR1 and CDR2 are SGHAT and FQNNGV. J was trimmed by 4 bases and V by 4 bases; bases with no gene match: 6. The CDR3 sequence: CASSWGQAPGNTIYF. In DNA, the CDR3 is TGTGCCAGCAGCTGGGGACAGGCCCCAGGAAACACCATATATTTT.

The V gene is TRBV4-1, the J gene TRBJ1-5; D uncertain. CDR1 is MGHRA, CDR2 YSYEKL, per germline. The V and J ends lost 5 bases and 2 bases respectively, with 13 bases between them. There are 15 residues in the CDR3. The CDR3 DNA reads TGCGCCAGCAGCATAACCCCCCCGGGCAATCAGCCCCAGCATTTT. Its protein is CASSITPPGNQPQHF.

V and J are TRBV5-1 and TRBJ2-5; possibly TRBD1 or TRBD2 for D (5 bases each). Deletions cut 3 bases from V and 0 bases from J, with 12 bases between. Germline V gene lookup returns CDR1 SGHRS and CDR2 YFSETQ. The CDR3 is 15 amino acids. CDR3 in DNA: TGCGCCAGCAGCTCCCTTCGAGGGGACCAAGAGACCCAGTACTTC. Translated: CASSSLRGDQETQYF.

The V and J genes are TRBV4-3 and TRBJ2-7; D is uncertain. Germline V gene data show CDR1 as LGHNA and CDR2 as YSLEER. The V gene lost 2 bases and the J gene lost 0 bases, with 11 bases spanning the gap. The CDR3 consists of 15 residues. This CDR3 is CASSQSPVSSYEQYF. CDR3 coding DNA: TGCGCCAGCAGCCAAAGCCCGGTAAGCTCCTACGAGCAGTACTTC.

The V gene is TRBV19, the J gene TRBJ1-1, with a weak D call TRBD1 (6 bases). CDR1 and CDR2 (germline): LNHDA, SQIVND (reference sequence). The CDR3 runs 15 residues. Trimming took off 5 bases at V and 1 base at J, with 14 bases between the two ends. The CDR3 bases are TGTGCCAGTAGTCAGGACAGCCAAAAGAACACTGAAGCTTTCTTT. Amino acid sequence: CASSQDSQKNTEAFF.

Here the CDR3 reads CASSQDWAQVSEQFF. The CDR3 bases are TGCGCCAGCAGCCAAGATTGGGCACAGGTTTCTGAGCAGTTCTTC. V is TRBV4-3 and J is TRBJ2-1, with D perhaps TRBD1 (5 bases). Trimming took off 0 bases at V and 9 bases at J, with 15 bases between the two ends. The CDR3 is 15 residues long. The germline V gene has CDR1 LGHNA and CDR2 YSLEER.

This sequence joins TRBV7-2 and TRBJ1-2, with TRBD1 as a possible D gene (6 bases). Trimming shortened V by 4 bases and J by 8 bases, and 11 bases separated the two germline ends. Germline values: CDR1 SGHTA, CDR2 FQGNSA. There are 12 residues in the CDR3. The CDR3, as DNA: TGTGCCAGCAGCTCCCAGGGGAAAGGCTACACCTTC. Translated: CASSSQGKGYTF. The whole variable domain, remainder taken from reference TRBV7-2 and TRBJ1-2, is GAGVSQSPSNKVTEKGKDVELRCDPISGHTALYWYRQSLGQGLEFLIYFQGNSAPDKSGLPSDRFSAERTGGSVSTLTIQRTQQEDSAVYLCASSSQGKGYTFGSGTRLTVV.

The chain couples TRBV27 to TRBJ1-2; 12 positions agree with TRBD1. The CDR3 runs to 16 residues. After removal of 3 bases from V and 4 bases from J, the junction contained 6 bases not matched to a gene. The germline V gene encodes CDR1 MNHEY and CDR2 SMNVEV (reference sequence). The CDR3 DNA reads TGTGCCAGCAGTTTCGGGACAGGGGGCGGGAGCTATGGCTACACCTTC. Residues: CASSFGTGGGSYGYTF.

The V gene is TRBV4-1, the J gene TRBJ2-7, with 10 positions matching TRBD2. CDR1 and CDR2 (germline): MGHRA, YSYEKL. The CDR3 has 17 residues. V lost 2 bases and J lost 6; bases outside the gene matches: 13. The CDR3 sequence: CASSQPQGGLAGAEQYF. CDR3 DNA: TGCGCCAGCAGCCAACCCCAAGGGGGGCTAGCGGGAGCCGAGCAGTACTTC.

The chain is built from TRBV7-2 and TRBJ2-2; 8 bases line up with TRBD2. CDR1 and CDR2 from the germline V gene are SGHTA and FQGNSA. V shed 1 base, J shed 7 bases, and the junction held 8 bases outside the gene matches. The CDR3 has 16 residues. DNA of the CDR3: TGTGCCAGCAGCTTAGTTGGACTAGCAGTTAACGGGGAGCTGTTTTTT. Translated: CASSLVGLAVNGELFF.

The CDR3: CASTRNYGYTF. The CDR3 DNA follows: TGTGCCAGCACACGGAACTATGGCTACACCTTC. V is TRBV28 and J is TRBJ1-2; no definite D call. Trimming removed 7 bases at V and 2 bases at J, with 5 bases between. Germline V lookup: CDR1 MDHEN, CDR2 SYDVKM. This CDR3 has 11 residues.

This chain joins TRBV4-2 and TRBJ2-6, with D unclear. Between the trimmed V and J ends, which lost 1 base and 2 bases, there was a span of 6 bases. Germline assignment: CDR1 LGHNA and CDR2 YNFKEQ. The CDR3 consists of 15 residues. The CDR3 spells CASSQVVAGANVLTF. Written as DNA, the CDR3 is TGTGCCAGCAGCCAAGTGGTGGCTGGGGCCAACGTCCTGACTTTC.

The chain uses TRBV9 and TRBJ1-3; D perhaps matches TRBD1 (5 bases). The ends were cut back, 2 bases at V and 4 bases at J, with 10 bases in the middle. From germline, CDR1 is SGDLS and CDR2 YYNGEE. This CDR3 region has 14 residues. CDR3 coding DNA: TGTGCCAGCAGCGTCCGGGACTGGGGAAACACCATATATTTT. Amino acid sequence: CASSVRDWGNTIYF.

This clone came up once. The rearrangement uses TRBV7-9 and TRBJ1-4; possible D gene TRBD1, 5 bases. With 1 base removed from V and 3 bases from J, the gap between germline ends came to 9 bases. Per germline, CDR1 SEHNR and CDR2 FQNEAQ (reference sequence). The CDR3 spans 15 residues. CDR3 region: CASSLVEGPNEKLFF. The CDR3 nucleotides are TGTGCCAGCAGCTTAGTGGAGGGGCCTAATGAAAAACTGTTTTTT.

This rearrangement joins TRBV7-9 to TRBJ2-5; 9 bases are a match to TRBD1. Germline-derived CDR1 and CDR2 are SEHNR and FQNEAQ (reference sequence). With V trimmed by 5 bases and J by 5 bases, 9 bases remained unmatched. CDR3 length: 15 residues. The CDR3: CASSRRRDRAETQYF. CDR3 DNA: TGTGCCAGCAGCCGCCGACGGGACAGGGCCGAGACCCAGTACTTC.

This clone was detected once. The V and J genes are TRBV30 and TRBJ1-6; no clear D. Trimming stripped 3 bases from V and 4 bases from J, with 19 bases between. The CDR3 loop spans 17 amino acids. Germline CDR1 is GTSNPN and CDR2 is SVGIG (reference sequence). CDR3 region: CAWRGERWLDYNSPLHF. CDR3 DNA sequence: TGTGCCTGGAGAGGTGAAAGGTGGTTGGATTATAATTCACCCCTCCACTTT. The complete variable domain, with remaining parts taken from reference TRBV30 and TRBJ1-6, reads SQTIHQWPATLVQPVGSPLSLECTVEGTSNPNLYWYRQAAGRGLQLLFYSVGIGQISSEVPQNLSASRPQDRQFILSSKKLLLSDSGFYLCAWRGERWLDYNSPLHFGNGTRLTVT.